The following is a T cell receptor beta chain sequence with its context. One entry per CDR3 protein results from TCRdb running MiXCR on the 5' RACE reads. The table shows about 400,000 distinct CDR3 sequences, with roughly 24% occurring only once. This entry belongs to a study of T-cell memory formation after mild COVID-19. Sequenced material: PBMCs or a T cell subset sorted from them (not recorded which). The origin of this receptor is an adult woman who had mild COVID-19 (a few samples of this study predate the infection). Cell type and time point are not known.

The CDR3 region has the DNA TGTGCCAGCAGCCACCGCACAGTCCACCTAGAACCCTACGAGCAGTACTTC. Translation gives CASSHRTVHLEPYEQYF. J is TRBJ2-7 and V is TRBV3-1; no definite D call. The CDR3 covers 17 residues. Germline values: CDR1 LGHDT, CDR2 YNNKEL (reference sequence). V lost 3 bases, J lost 2 bases, and 20 bases lay in between.